This entry features one TCR beta chain sequence. TCRdb recomputed calls from the 5' RACE reads with MiXCR, one row per CDR3 protein. This table has roughly 170,000 distinct CDR3 sequences, roughly 23% appearing once. The CDR3 is 13 residues long. V lost 1 base to trimming and J lost 4 bases, with 9 bases between them. Per germline, CDR1 SGHTS and CDR2 YDEGEE. These data are taken from a study of T-cell memory formation after mild COVID-19. Source material: PBMCs or a T cell subset sorted from them (not recorded which). The clonotype was recovered from an adult woman who had mild COVID-19 (a few samples of this study predate the infection). Cell type and time point are not known. J is TRBJ2-7 and V is TRBV5-8; D may be TRBD2 (5 bases). The CDR3 bases are TGTGCCAGCAGCTTGCGAGGACTTTACGAGCAGTACTTC. Its protein is CASSLRGLYEQYF.